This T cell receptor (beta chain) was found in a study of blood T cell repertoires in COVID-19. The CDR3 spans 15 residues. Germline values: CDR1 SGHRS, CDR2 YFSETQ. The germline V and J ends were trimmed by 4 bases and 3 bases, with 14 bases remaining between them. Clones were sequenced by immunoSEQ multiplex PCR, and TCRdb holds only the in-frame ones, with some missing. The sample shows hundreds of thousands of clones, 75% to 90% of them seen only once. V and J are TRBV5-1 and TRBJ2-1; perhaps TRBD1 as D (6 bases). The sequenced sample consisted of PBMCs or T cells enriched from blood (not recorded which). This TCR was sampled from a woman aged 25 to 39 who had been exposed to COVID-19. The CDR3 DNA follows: TGCGCCAGCAGCCTTCGACAGGAGTTCTACAATGAGCAGTTCTTC. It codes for CASSLRQEFYNEQFF.